The sequence of this T cell receptor beta chain was determined in a study of cytomegalovirus exposure and HLA in healthy donors. Whole-study results and caveats: What was likely a sequencing artifact was a cluster of highly shared sequence variants. Most observed TCR sequences were rare, whereas some public TCRs were detected in many donors.

PCR primers comprised 60 Vbeta and 13 Jbeta primers. This table comes from immunoSEQ multiplex PCR, and its TCRdb copy is limited to in-frame clones, with some not included. Of 94,000 or so clones in the sample, about 70% were seen once. Trimming took 5 bases from V and 4 from J, leaving 14 bases between them. Germline loops: CDR1 MNHNY, CDR2 SVGAGI (reference sequence). The CDR3 is 14 residues long. Comment on this clone: The target antigen is unknown.

The TCR comes from a man in his 60s in good health and CMV-seronegative. The specimen sequenced was PBMCs. This chain uses TRBV6-6 with TRBJ1-2, with TRBD1 as a possible D gene (6 bases). CDR3 sequence reads: CASSSRTVSYGYTF. The CDR3 DNA is TGTGCCAGCAGTAGTAGGACAGTCTCCTATGGCTACACCTTC.